Below are 22 T cell receptor beta chains sequenced from a single sample in a study of cytotoxic CD8 clonotypes in ibrutinib-treated CLL. Clones were sequenced by immunoSEQ multiplex PCR, and TCRdb holds only the in-frame ones, with some missing. Altogether about 63,000 clones are present, around 60% being singletons, with the ten largest covering 14% to 15%. The source material was PBMCs, sampled after 12 months of ibrutinib treatment. All receptors derive from a human donor with chronic lymphocytic leukemia.

For this clone: Just one base apart from a much larger clone, this may be a read error. CDR3 sequence: CASRAPGGYNGQFF. In DNA form, the CDR3 reads TGCGCCAGCAGGGCGCCAGGGGGCTACAATGGGCAGTTCTTC. This chain uses TRBV4-1 with TRBJ2-1; 8 bases map to TRBD1. This CDR3 region has 14 residues. Germline values: CDR1 MGHRA, CDR2 YSYEKL.

The V call is TRBV7-2, the J call TRBJ2-1; 9 bases fit TRBD2. The length of the CDR3 is 14 residues. The germline V gene encodes CDR1 SGHTA and CDR2 FQGNSA. The V and J ends lost 2 bases and 4 bases, in that order; junction bases with no gene match: 0. In nucleotides, the CDR3 is TGTGCCAGCAGCTTAACTAGCGGGTACAATGAGCAGTTCTTC. As protein: CASSLTSGYNEQFF.

The chain employs TRBV6-4 and TRBJ2-1; 8 positions match TRBD2. Germline CDR1 reads MRHNA; CDR2 reads SNTAGT. V lost 1 base, J lost 4 bases, and 6 bases stayed unmatched. This CDR3 contains 16 residues. The CDR3 reads CASSDLSGGQYNEQFF. The CDR3 nucleotides read TGTGCCAGCAGTGACTTGAGCGGGGGTCAGTACAATGAGCAGTTCTTC.

The chain combines TRBV11-3 with TRBJ2-1; D remains ambiguous. V was clipped by 1 base and J by 10 bases, with 14 bases between them. Per the germline V gene, CDR1 is SGHNT and CDR2 is YENEEA. This CDR3 region has 14 residues. CDR3 sequence reads: CASSLGPLLEEQFF. Here the CDR3 DNA reads TGTGCCAGCAGCTTAGGCCCCCTACTTGAGGAGCAGTTCTTC.

The chain has TRBV7-8 and TRBJ1-2; D possibly corresponds to TRBD1 (5 bases). The length of the CDR3 is 17 residues. The germline V gene has CDR1 SGHVS and CDR2 FQNEAQ. V lost 1 base and J lost 8, with 23 bases in between. In DNA form, the CDR3 reads TGTGCCAGCAGCTTAGGTGGTGTGTTGGGAGGGACGGAGGGCTACACCTTC. Translation gives CASSLGGVLGGTEGYTF.

The V and J genes are TRBV28 and TRBJ2-7, with D hard to call. CDR3 length: 13 amino acids. Germline V gene lookup returns CDR1 MDHEN and CDR2 SYDVKM. V was pared by 8 bases and J by 1 base, with 12 bases between. This CDR3 is CASAPLGSYEQYF. The CDR3 DNA reads as TGTGCCAGCGCCCCCCTTGGGTCCTACGAGCAGTACTTC.

This clone appeared many times. This rearrangement joins TRBV6-1 to TRBJ2-1; no clear D. Germline CDR1 is MNHNS and CDR2 is SASEGT. This CDR3 has 13 amino acids. Trimming cost V 7 bases and J 2 bases, with 9 bases left between them. This chain's CDR3 is CASNRGPYNEQFF. DNA of the CDR3: TGTGCCAGCAATCGCGGACCCTACAATGAGCAGTTCTTC.

This clone was observed a few times. The V and J genes are TRBV27 and TRBJ1-2, with TRBD1 matching 8 bases. Germline lookup yields CDR1 MNHEY and CDR2 SMNVEV (reference sequence). With 3 bases clipped from V and 4 bases from J, the junction kept 4 bases outside the gene matches. CDR3 size: 14 residues. As DNA, the CDR3 is TGTGCCAGCAGTTTGACAGGGGCGGGCTATGGCTACACCTTC. Amino acid sequence: CASSLTGAGYGYTF.

CDR3 in amino acids: CATSSSTGELFF. CDR3 DNA sequence: TGTGCCACCAGCAGTAGCACCGGGGAGCTGTTTTTT. J is TRBJ2-2 and V is TRBV15; D gene ambiguous. There are 12 residues in the CDR3. Trimming cost V 3 bases and J 4 bases, with 3 bases left between them. Germline lookup yields CDR1 LNHNV and CDR2 YYDKDF (reference sequence).

This clone was counted only a few times. The rearrangement joins TRBV7-2 to TRBJ1-2; D unresolved. V lost 3 bases and J 1 base, leaving 15 bases between the germline ends. Germline CDR1 SGHTA, CDR2 FQGNSA. There are 16 residues in the CDR3. CDR3 in DNA: TGTGCCAGCAGCTTCCCGACTAGACTCGTTAACTATGGCTACACCTTC. Residues: CASSFPTRLVNYGYTF.

Written as DNA, the CDR3 is TGTGCCAGCCGAACTTCTGGGGCCAACGTCCTGACTTTC. Residues: CASRTSGANVLTF. V gene TRBV5-6 combines with J gene TRBJ2-6; D gene unclear. V lost 7 bases to trimming and J lost 1 base, with 6 bases between them. Germline values: CDR1 SGHDT, CDR2 YYEEEE. This CDR3 region has 13 residues.

The chain recombines TRBV13 with TRBJ1-2; D unclear. The CDR3 runs 12 residues. The germline CDR1 and CDR2 sequences are PRHDT and FYEKMQ (reference sequence). Deletions cut 1 base from V and 6 bases from J, with 6 bases between. This CDR3 reads CASSLESDGYTF. The CDR3 nucleotides are TGTGCCAGCAGCTTAGAGTCGGATGGCTACACCTTC.

This clone was detected a few times. The chain uses TRBV9 and TRBJ2-5; D is unclear. Germline lookup yields CDR1 SGDLS and CDR2 YYNGEE. Trimming left V 4 bases short and J 1 base short, with 11 bases between. The CDR3 has 14 residues. The CDR3 coding sequence is TGTGCCAGCAGCCCGCGACTGTCCCAAGAGACCCAGTACTTC. This encodes CASSPRLSQETQYF.

The CDR3 reads CASRSTGFDEQYF. The CDR3 DNA is TGTGCCAGCAGATCGACAGGGTTCGACGAGCAGTACTTC. The chain uses TRBV6-5 and TRBJ2-7; 7 nucleotides match TRBD1. Germline CDR1 MNHEY, CDR2 SVGAGI. This CDR3 spans 13 amino acids. V lost 6 bases to trimming and J lost 5 bases; unmatched junction nucleotides: 7.

The chain is built from TRBV5-6 and TRBJ2-1; the D is unclear. V dropped 6 bases and J dropped 2 bases, with 15 bases sitting between them. Per germline, CDR1 SGHDT and CDR2 YYEEEE. The CDR3 has 15 residues. In DNA, the CDR3 is TGTGCCAGCAACCCGGGCATCCCCACCTACAATGAGCAGTTCTTC. This codes for CASNPGIPTYNEQFF.

This chain uses TRBV27 with TRBJ2-1; the match to TRBD2 covers 9 bases. CDR1 is MNHEY and CDR2 is SMNVEV in the germline V gene (reference sequence). The CDR3 loop spans 15 amino acids. V gave up 3 bases and J gave up 4 bases; unmatched junction bases: 4. The DNA of the CDR3 is TGTGCCAGCAGTTTGAGGCTAGCGGGGTACAATGAGCAGTTCTTC. It yields the protein CASSLRLAGYNEQFF.

The CDR3 coding sequence is TGTGCCAGCAGAGTACCAGGGGTCCAGCCCCAGCATTTT. The encoded protein is CASRVPGVQPQHF. The V and J genes are TRBV2 and TRBJ1-5; possibly TRBD1 for D (6 bases). The CDR3 runs 13 residues. CDR1 and CDR2 (germline): SNHLY, FYNNEI. The V end was cut by 6 bases, the J end by 7 bases, with 13 bases between.

This chain's CDR3 is CATSRVAAMNTEAFF. CDR3 nucleotides: TGTGCCACCAGCAGAGTTGCAGCCATGAACACTGAAGCTTTCTTT. The V gene is TRBV15, the J gene TRBJ1-1; D unresolved. CDR3 length: 15 amino acids. The germline gives CDR1 LNHNV, CDR2 YYDKDF (reference sequence). The V end lost 1 base, the J end lost 0 bases, and 9 bases lay between the germline ends.

The sample holds a few counts of this clone. The J gene is TRBJ2-5, the V gene TRBV7-2, with D perhaps matching TRBD2 (5 bases). The CDR3 consists of 16 residues. The germline CDR1 and CDR2 sequences are SGHTA and FQGNSA. Trimming stripped 1 base from V and 1 base from J, with 13 bases between. The CDR3 reads CASSLVSLATQETQYF. The CDR3 nucleotides are TGTGCCAGCAGCTTAGTTTCCCTAGCTACCCAAGAGACCCAGTACTTC.

This clone was picked up many times. The chain employs TRBV6-5 and TRBJ1-3; D not resolved. CDR3 length: 11 residues. From germline, CDR1 is MNHEY and CDR2 SVGAGI. The V gene lost 5 bases and the J gene lost 4 bases, with 3 bases spanning the gap. CDR3 sequence: CASSQGNTIYF. DNA for the CDR3: TGTGCCAGCAGTCAAGGAAACACCATATATTTT.

This chain links TRBV5-8 with TRBJ1-1; D gene unclear. The ends were cut back, 5 bases at V and 2 bases at J, with 13 bases in the middle. This CDR3 is built from 14 residues. Germline V lookup: CDR1 SGHTS, CDR2 YDEGEE. CDR3 protein: CASRPSVSNTEAFF. CDR3 in DNA: TGTGCCAGCAGGCCTTCAGTAAGCAACACTGAAGCTTTCTTT. Based on the CDR3 plus reference TRBV5-8 and TRBJ1-1, the full variable domain is EAGVTQSPTHLIKTRGQQATLRCSPISGHTSVYWYQQALGLGLQFLLWYDEGEERNRGNFPPRFSGRQFPNYSSELNVNALELEDSALYLCASRPSVSNTEAFFGQGTRLTVV.

The chain's CDR3 is CASSPDRGVSPLHF. DNA for the CDR3: TGTGCCAGCAGCCCCGACAGGGGGGTTTCACCCCTCCACTTT. The chain links TRBV5-4 to TRBJ1-6; 9 nucleotides match TRBD1. The CDR3 has 14 amino acids. V lost 4 bases, J lost 9 bases, and 5 bases stayed unmatched. Germline V gene lookup returns CDR1 SGHNT and CDR2 YYREEE (reference sequence).